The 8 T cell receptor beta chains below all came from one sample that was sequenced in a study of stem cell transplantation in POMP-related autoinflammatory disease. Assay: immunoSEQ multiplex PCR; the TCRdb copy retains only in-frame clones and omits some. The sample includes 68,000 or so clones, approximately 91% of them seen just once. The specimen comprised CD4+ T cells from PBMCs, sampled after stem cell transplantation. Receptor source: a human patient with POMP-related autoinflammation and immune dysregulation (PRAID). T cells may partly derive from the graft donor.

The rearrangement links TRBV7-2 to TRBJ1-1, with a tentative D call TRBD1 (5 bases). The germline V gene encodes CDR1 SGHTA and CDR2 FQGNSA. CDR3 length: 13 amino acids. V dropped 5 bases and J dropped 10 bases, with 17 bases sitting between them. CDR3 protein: CASSEGPPRVAFF. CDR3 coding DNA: TGTGCCAGCAGCGAGGGACCCCCTCGGGTAGCTTTCTTT.

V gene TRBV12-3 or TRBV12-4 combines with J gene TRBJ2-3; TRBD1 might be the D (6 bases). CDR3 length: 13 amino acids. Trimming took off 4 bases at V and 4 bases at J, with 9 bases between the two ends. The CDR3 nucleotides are TGTGCCAGCAGTTCAACAGGGTCAGATACGCAGTATTTT. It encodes CASSSTGSDTQYF.

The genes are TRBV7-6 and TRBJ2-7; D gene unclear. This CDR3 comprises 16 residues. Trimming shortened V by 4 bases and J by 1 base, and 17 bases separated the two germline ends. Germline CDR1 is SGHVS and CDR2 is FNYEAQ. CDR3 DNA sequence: TGTGCCAGCAGCTCCGTCGGCGCCGGTGGTTCCTACGAGCAGTACTTC. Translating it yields CASSSVGAGGSYEQYF. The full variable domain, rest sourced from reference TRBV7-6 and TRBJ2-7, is GAGVSQSPRYKVTKRGQDVALRCDPISGHVSLYWYRQALGQGPEFLTYFNYEAQQDKSGLPNDRFSAERPEGSISTLTIQRTEQRDSAMYRCASSSVGAGGSYEQYFGPGTRLTVT.

The CDR3 region has the DNA TGTGCCAGCTCACCACGGAATGCTGCCTACAATGAGCAGTTCTTC. Its translation: CASSPRNAAYNEQFF. The chain has TRBV18 and TRBJ2-1; D ambiguous. The CDR3 covers 15 residues. Germline loops: CDR1 KGHSH, CDR2 LQKENI. Trimming shortened V by 1 base and J by 2 bases, and 9 bases separated the two germline ends.

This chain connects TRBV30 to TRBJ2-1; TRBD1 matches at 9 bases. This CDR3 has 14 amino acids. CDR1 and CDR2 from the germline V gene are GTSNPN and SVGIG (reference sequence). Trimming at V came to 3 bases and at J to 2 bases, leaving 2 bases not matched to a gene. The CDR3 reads CAWSGDRAYNEQFF. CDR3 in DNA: TGTGCCTGGAGCGGGGACAGGGCCTACAATGAGCAGTTCTTC.

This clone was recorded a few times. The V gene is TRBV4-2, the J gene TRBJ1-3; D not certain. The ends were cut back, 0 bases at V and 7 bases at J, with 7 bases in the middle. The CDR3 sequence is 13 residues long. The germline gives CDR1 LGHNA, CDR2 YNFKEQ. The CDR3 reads CASSQEIRNTIYF. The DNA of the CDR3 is TGTGCCAGCAGCCAAGAGATCCGGAACACCATATATTTT.

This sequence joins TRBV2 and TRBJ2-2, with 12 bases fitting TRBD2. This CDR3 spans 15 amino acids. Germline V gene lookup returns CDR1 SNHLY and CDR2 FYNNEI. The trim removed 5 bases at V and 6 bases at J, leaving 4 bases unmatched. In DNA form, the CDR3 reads TGTGCCAGCAGTAGACTAGCGGGAGTTCCCGGGGAGCTGTTTTTT. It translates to CASSRLAGVPGELFF.

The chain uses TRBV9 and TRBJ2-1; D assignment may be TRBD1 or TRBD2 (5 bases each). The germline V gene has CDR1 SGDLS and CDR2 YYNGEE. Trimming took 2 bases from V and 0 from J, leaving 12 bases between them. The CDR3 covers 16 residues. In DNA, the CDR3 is TGTGCCAGCAGCGTGAGAAGAGGGGCCTCCTACAATGAGCAGTTCTTC. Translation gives CASSVRRGASYNEQFF.